This T cell receptor (beta chain) comes out of a study of T-cell memory formation after mild COVID-19. Study overall: Largely donor-specific TCR clusters were found. Study-level results: Contracting clones from day 15 to 85 showed balanced CD4/CD8; later expanders favored CD4+. Of the contracting clones, CD4+ ones lay mainly in CM and EM, and CD8+ ones in EMRA.

Turning to this clonotype: What it binds is not known.

The V and J ends lost 1 base and 7 bases respectively, with 13 bases between them. CDR1 SGHTA and CDR2 FQGNSA come from the germline V gene. The CDR3 sequence is 14 residues long. MiXCR was run by TCRdb on the 5' RACE reads, yielding one entry per CDR3 protein. The sample contains fewer than 350,000 distinct CDR3 sequences, less than 9.5% of which appear only once. This sequence joins TRBV7-2 and TRBJ2-5; D is ambiguous. The sequenced material came from PBMCs or a T cell subset sorted from them (not recorded which). This receptor was taken from a young man who had mild COVID-19 (a few samples of this study predate the infection). Cell type and time point are not known. In DNA form, the CDR3 reads TGTGCCAGCAGCTTAGAGAGTGGCGCTGGGACCCAGTACTTC. This sequence encodes CASSLESGAGTQYF.